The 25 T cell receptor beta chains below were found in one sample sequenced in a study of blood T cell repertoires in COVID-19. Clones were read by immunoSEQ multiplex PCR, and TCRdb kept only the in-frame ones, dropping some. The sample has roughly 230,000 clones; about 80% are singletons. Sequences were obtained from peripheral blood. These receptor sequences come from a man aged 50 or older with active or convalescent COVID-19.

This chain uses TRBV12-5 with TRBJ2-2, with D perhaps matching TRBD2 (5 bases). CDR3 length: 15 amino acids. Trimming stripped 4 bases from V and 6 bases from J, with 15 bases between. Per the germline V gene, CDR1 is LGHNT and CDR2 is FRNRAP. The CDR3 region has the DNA TGTGCTAGTGGTTCACCCCCGGGGTGGGCCGGGGAGCTGTTTTTT. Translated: CASGSPPGWAGELFF. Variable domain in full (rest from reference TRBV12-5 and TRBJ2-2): DARVTQTPRHKVTEMGQEVTMRCQPILGHNTVFWYRQTMMQGLELLAYFRNRAPLDDSGMPKDRFSAEMPDATLATLKIQPSEPRDSAVYFCASGSPPGWAGELFFGEGSRLTVL.

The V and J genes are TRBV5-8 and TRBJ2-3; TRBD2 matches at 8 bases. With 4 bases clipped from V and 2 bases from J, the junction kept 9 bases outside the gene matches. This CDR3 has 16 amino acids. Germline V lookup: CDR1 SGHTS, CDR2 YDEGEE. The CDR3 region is CASSPRVAGNTDTQYF. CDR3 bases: TGTGCCAGCAGCCCTAGGGTAGCGGGGAACACAGATACGCAGTATTTT. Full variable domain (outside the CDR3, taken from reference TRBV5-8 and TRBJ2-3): EAGVTQSPTHLIKTRGQQATLRCSPISGHTSVYWYQQALGLGLQFLLWYDEGEERNRGNFPPRFSGRQFPNYSSELNVNALELEDSALYLCASSPRVAGNTDTQYFGPGTRLTVL.

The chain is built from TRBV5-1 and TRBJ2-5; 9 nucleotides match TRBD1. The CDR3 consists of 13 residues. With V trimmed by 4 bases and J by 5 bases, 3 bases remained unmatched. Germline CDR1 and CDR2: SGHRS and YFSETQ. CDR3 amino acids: CASSVQGAETQYF. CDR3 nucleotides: TGCGCCAGCAGCGTACAGGGGGCTGAGACCCAGTACTTC.

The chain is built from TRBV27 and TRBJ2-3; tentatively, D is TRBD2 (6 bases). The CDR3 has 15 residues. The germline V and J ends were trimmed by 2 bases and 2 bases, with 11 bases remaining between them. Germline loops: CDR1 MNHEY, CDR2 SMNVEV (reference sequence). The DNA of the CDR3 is TGTGCCAGCAGTTTAAAACTAGCCACCACAGATACGCAGTATTTT. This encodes CASSLKLATTDTQYF.

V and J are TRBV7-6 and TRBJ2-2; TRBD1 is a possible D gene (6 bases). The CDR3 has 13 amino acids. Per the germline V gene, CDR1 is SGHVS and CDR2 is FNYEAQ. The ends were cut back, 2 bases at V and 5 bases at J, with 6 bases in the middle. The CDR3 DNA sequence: TGTGCCAGCAGCTTAAGGGGGACCGGGGAGCTGTTTTTT. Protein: CASSLRGTGELFF.

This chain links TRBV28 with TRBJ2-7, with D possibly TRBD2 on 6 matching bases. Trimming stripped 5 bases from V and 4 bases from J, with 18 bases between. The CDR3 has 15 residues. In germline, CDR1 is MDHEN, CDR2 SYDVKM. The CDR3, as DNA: TGTGCCAGCAGTCTTAACGGGGGTCCCTCTTACGAGCAGTACTTC. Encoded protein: CASSLNGGPSYEQYF.

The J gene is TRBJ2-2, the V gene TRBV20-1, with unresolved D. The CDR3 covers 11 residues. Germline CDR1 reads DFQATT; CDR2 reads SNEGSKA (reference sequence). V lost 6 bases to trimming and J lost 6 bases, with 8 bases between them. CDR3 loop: CSALSPGELFF. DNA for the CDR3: TGCAGTGCCCTCTCTCCCGGGGAGCTGTTTTTT.

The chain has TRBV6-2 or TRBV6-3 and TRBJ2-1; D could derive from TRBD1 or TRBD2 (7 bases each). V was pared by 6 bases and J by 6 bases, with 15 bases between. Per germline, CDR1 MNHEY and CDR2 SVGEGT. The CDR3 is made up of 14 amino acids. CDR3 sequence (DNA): TGTGCCAGCAGCAGGGGGGGGGCAAGCAATGAGCAGTTCTTC. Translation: CASSRGGASNEQFF.

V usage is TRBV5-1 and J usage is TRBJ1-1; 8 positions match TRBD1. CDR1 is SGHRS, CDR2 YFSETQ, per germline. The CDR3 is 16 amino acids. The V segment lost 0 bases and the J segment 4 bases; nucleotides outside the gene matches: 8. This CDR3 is CASSLVGQGRSTEAFF. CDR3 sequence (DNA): TGCGCCAGCAGCTTGGTAGGACAGGGCAGATCCACTGAAGCTTTCTTT.

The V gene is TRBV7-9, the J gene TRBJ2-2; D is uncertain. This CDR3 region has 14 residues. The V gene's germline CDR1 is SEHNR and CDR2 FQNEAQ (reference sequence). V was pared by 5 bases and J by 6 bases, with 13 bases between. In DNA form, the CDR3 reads TGTGCCAGCAGCGCGAGGTCCTTTCCCGGGGAGCTGTTTTTT. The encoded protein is CASSARSFPGELFF. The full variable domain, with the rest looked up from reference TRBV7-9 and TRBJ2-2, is DTGVSQNPRHKITKRGQNVTFRCDPISEHNRLYWYRQTLGQGPEFLTYFQNEAQLEKSRLLSDRFSAERPKGSFSTLEIQRTEQGDSAMYLCASSARSFPGELFFGEGSRLTVL.

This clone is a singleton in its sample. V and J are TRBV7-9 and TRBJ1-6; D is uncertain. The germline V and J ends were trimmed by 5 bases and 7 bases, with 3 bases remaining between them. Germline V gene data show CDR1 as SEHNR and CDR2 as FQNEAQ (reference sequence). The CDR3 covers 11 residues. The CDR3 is CASSQNSPLHF. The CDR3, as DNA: TGTGCCAGCAGCCAAAATTCACCCCTCCACTTT.

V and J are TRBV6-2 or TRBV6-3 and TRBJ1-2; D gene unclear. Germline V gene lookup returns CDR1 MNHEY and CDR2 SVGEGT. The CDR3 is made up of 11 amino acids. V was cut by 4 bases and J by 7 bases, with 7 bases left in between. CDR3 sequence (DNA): TGTGCCAGCAGTTCTACCTTTGGCTACACCTTC. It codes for CASSSTFGYTF.

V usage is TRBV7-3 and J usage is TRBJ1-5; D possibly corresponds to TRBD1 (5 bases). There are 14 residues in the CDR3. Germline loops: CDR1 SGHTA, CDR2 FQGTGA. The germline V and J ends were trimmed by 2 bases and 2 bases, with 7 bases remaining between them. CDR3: CASSLGAGNQPQHF. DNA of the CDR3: TGTGCCAGCAGCTTAGGGGCGGGCAATCAGCCCCAGCATTTT.

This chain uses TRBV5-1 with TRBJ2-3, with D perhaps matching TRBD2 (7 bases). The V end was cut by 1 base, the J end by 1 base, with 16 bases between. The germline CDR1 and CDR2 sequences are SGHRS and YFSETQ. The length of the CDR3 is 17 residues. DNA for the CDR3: TGCGCCAGCAGCTTGAGGGGGGGTTTGGATGGCACAGATACGCAGTATTTT. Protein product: CASSLRGGLDGTDTQYF.

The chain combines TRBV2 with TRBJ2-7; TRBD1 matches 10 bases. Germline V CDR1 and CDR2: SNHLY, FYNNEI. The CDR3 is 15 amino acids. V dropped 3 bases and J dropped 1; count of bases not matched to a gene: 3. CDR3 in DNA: TGTGCCAGCAGTGATCTGGGACAGGGGTCCTACGAGCAGTACTTC. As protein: CASSDLGQGSYEQYF.

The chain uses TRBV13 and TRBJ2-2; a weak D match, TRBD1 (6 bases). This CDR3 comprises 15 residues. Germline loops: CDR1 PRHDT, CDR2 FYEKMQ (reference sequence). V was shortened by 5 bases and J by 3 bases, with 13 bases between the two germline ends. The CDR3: CASSVQGGYTGELFF. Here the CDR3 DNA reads TGTGCCAGCAGCGTACAGGGTGGTTACACCGGGGAGCTGTTTTTT.

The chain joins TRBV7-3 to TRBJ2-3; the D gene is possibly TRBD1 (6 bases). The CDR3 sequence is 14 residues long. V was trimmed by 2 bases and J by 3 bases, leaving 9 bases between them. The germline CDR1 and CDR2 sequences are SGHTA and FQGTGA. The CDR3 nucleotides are TGTGCCAGCAGCTTAGCGAGGGGGACAGATACGCAGTATTTT. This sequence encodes CASSLARGTDTQYF.

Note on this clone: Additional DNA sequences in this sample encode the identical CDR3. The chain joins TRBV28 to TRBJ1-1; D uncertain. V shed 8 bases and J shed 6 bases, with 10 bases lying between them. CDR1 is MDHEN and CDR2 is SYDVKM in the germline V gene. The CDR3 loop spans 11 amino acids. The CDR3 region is CASRGRPEAFF. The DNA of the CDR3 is TGTGCCAGCCGGGGTAGGCCTGAAGCTTTCTTT.

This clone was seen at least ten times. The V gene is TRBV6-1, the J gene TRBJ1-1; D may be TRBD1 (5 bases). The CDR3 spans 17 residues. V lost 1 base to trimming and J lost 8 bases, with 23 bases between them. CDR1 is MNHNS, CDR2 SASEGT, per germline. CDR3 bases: TGTGCCAGCAGTGAAGGGGACTTAGGGCGGAGGATCCTAGAAGCTTTCTTT. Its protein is CASSEGDLGRRILEAFF.

DNA of the CDR3: TGTGCCACCAGCAGAGATCCAGGGGGCGCGGGGGAGACCCAGTACTTC. It specifies CATSRDPGGAGETQYF. The chain combines TRBV15 with TRBJ2-5; 8 nucleotides match TRBD1. V dropped 0 bases and J dropped 5; count of bases not matched to a gene: 8. The CDR3 extends over 16 amino acids. Germline CDR1 reads LNHNV; CDR2 reads YYDKDF (reference sequence).

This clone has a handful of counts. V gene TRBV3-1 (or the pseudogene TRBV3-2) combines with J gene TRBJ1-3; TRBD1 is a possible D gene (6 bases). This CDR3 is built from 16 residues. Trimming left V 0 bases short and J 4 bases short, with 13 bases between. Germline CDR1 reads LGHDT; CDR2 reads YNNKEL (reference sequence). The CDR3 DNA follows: TGTGCCAGCAGCCAAGATCGGGGGGGCGTGGGAAACACCATATATTTT. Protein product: CASSQDRGGVGNTIYF.

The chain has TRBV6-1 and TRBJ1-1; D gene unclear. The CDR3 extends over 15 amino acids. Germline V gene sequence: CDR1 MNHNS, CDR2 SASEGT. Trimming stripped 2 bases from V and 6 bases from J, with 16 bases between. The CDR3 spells CASSEFSQMNSEAFF. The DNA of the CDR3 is TGTGCCAGCAGTGAATTTTCACAGATGAATTCTGAAGCTTTCTTT.

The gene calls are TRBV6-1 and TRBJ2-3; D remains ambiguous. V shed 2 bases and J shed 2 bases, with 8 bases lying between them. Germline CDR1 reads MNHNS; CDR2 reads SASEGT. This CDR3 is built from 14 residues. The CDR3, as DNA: TGTGCCAGCAGTGAACAGGCGCACACAGATACGCAGTATTTT. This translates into CASSEQAHTDTQYF.

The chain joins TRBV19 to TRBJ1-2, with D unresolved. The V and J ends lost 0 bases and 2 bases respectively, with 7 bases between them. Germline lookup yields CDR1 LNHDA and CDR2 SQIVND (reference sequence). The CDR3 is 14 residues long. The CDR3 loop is CASSIESGNYGYTF. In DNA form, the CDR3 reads TGTGCCAGTAGTATAGAGTCGGGGAACTATGGCTACACCTTC. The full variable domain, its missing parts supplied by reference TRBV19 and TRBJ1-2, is DGGITQSPKYLFRKEGQNVTLSCEQNLNHDAMYWYRQDPGQGLRLIYYSQIVNDFQKGDIAEGYSVSREKKESFPLTVTSAQKNPTAFYLCASSIESGNYGYTFGSGTRLTVV.

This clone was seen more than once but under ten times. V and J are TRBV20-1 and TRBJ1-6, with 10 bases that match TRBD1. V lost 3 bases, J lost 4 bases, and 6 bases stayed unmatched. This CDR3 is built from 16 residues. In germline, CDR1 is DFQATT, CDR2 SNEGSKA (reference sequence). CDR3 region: CSASGTGAKYNSPLHF. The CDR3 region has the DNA TGCAGTGCTAGTGGGACAGGGGCAAAGTATAATTCACCCCTCCACTTT.